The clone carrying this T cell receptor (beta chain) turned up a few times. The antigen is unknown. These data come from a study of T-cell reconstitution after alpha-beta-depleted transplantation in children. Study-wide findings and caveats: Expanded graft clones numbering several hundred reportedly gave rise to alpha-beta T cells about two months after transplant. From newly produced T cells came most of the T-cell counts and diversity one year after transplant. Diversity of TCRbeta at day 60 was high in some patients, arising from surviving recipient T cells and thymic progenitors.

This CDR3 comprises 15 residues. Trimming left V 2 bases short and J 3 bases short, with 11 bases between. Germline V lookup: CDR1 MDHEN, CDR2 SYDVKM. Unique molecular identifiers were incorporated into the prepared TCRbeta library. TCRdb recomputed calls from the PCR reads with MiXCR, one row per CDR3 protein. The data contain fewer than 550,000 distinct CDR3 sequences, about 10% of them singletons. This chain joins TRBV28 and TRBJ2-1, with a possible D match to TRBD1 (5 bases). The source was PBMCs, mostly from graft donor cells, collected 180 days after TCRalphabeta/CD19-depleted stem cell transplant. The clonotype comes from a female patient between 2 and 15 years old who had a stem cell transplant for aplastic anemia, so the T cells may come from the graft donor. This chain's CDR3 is CASSLRQWGYNEQFF. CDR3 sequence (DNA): TGTGCCAGCAGTTTACGACAGTGGGGCTACAATGAGCAGTTCTTC.